These 22 T cell receptor beta chains originate from one sample sequenced in a study of cytomegalovirus exposure and HLA in healthy donors (TCRdb year 2017). Library creation used the immunoSEQ multiplex PCR assay. The source is immuneACCESS, and TCRdb retained only in-frame sequences with V and J called. Part of the clones is not carried over; for the studies checked, unresolved V genes explain less than half of this, and the remainder is unexplained. The sample has some 48,000 clones on record, roughly 85% of them singletons. 6.7% of the sample is held by the ten biggest clonotypes. The sample comprised PBMCs. These TCRs come from a young woman in good health and CMV-seronegative.

V usage is TRBV4-3 and J usage is TRBJ1-4; the D gene is possibly TRBD1 (5 bases). V shed 2 bases and J shed 8 bases, with 18 bases lying between them. The length of the CDR3 is 16 residues. Per the germline V gene, CDR1 is LGHNA and CDR2 is YSLEER. In DNA form, the CDR3 reads TGCGCCAGCAGCCAACTTCAGCAGGGTTATGGGGAAAAACTGTTTTTT. Amino acid sequence: CASSQLQQGYGEKLFF.

The chain couples TRBV29-1 to TRBJ2-7, with 16 bases identical to TRBD2. Trimming took 6 bases from V and 5 from J; bases not matched to a gene: 7. This CDR3 spans 15 amino acids. Germline CDR1 is SQVTM and CDR2 is ANQGSEA. The CDR3: CSVVGLAGGRDEQYF. CDR3 in DNA: TGCAGCGTCGTGGGACTAGCGGGAGGGCGAGACGAGCAGTACTTC.

This clone was picked up a small number of times. The J gene is TRBJ2-7, the V gene TRBV13; D may be TRBD1 (5 bases). Trimming took 1 base from V and 6 from J, leaving 19 bases between them. CDR3 length: 16 residues. The V gene's germline CDR1 is PRHDT and CDR2 FYEKMQ (reference sequence). The CDR3 sequence: CASSLVGVFGASEQYF. CDR3 bases: TGTGCCAGCAGCTTAGTTGGTGTGTTTGGGGCCAGCGAGCAGTACTTC.

This chain uses TRBV6-1 with TRBJ1-1, with 11 bases identical to TRBD1. The V gene's germline CDR1 is MNHNS and CDR2 SASEGT. CDR3 size: 15 residues. After removal of 5 bases from V and 3 bases from J, the junction contained 5 bases not matched to a gene. The chain's CDR3 is CASSSADRGHTEAFF. Here the CDR3 DNA reads TGTGCCAGCAGTTCGGCGGACAGGGGGCACACTGAAGCTTTCTTT.

The genes are TRBV10-1 and TRBJ1-3, with unresolved D. V lost 11 bases and J lost 0, with 8 bases in between. The CDR3 spans 12 residues. Germline CDR1 reads WNHNN; CDR2 reads SYGVQD (reference sequence). Here the CDR3 reads CAPTSSGNTIYF. In nucleotides, the CDR3 is TGCGCCCCCACGAGCTCTGGAAACACCATATATTTT.

This clone was seen a handful of times. This chain connects TRBV4-3 to TRBJ2-7; 12 bases are a match to TRBD2. V lost 0 bases to trimming and J lost 5 bases; unmatched junction nucleotides: 5. The germline CDR1 and CDR2 sequences are LGHNA and YSLEER. This CDR3 has 16 amino acids. The CDR3 loop is CASSQDSSSGRDEQYF. The CDR3 DNA is TGCGCCAGCAGCCAAGATTCGTCTAGCGGGAGGGACGAGCAGTACTTC.

The chain links TRBV10-2 to TRBJ1-2, with a possible D match to TRBD1 (5 bases). V dropped 2 bases and J dropped 8 bases, with 15 bases sitting between them. This CDR3 comprises 14 residues. The germline V gene has CDR1 WSHSY and CDR2 SAAADI. CDR3 sequence: CASSEDSPRRGYTF. In DNA form, the CDR3 reads TGCGCCAGCAGTGAGGACAGTCCGCGTAGGGGCTACACCTTC.

The chain employs TRBV6-1 and TRBJ1-1, with a possible D match to TRBD1 (6 bases). This CDR3 spans 14 amino acids. V was pared by 3 bases and J by 0 bases, with 8 bases between. CDR1 is MNHNS, CDR2 SASEGT, per germline. In DNA, the CDR3 is TGTGCCAGCAGTGACCAGGGGATGAACACTGAAGCTTTCTTT. This encodes CASSDQGMNTEAFF.

The rearrangement links TRBV9 to TRBJ2-1, with D tentatively TRBD2 (5 bases). CDR1 and CDR2 from the germline V gene are SGDLS and YYNGEE. There are 13 residues in the CDR3. Trimming removed 0 bases from V and 8 bases from J, with 9 bases in between. The DNA for the CDR3 is TGTGCCAGCAGCGTAGACGGGAACTATGAGCAGTTCTTC. It encodes CASSVDGNYEQFF.

This clone appeared a few times. The CDR3 DNA follows: TGCGCCAGCAGTGGTCAGGTCGGGAACACTGAAGCTTTCTTT. It specifies CASSGQVGNTEAFF. This chain uses TRBV10-1 with TRBJ1-1, with D hard to call. From germline, CDR1 is WNHNN and CDR2 SYGVQD (reference sequence). This CDR3 region has 14 residues. The V end lost 4 bases, the J end lost 1 base, and 10 bases lay between the germline ends.

This clone was seen a few times. The V gene is TRBV27, the J gene TRBJ1-1; tentative D call: TRBD1 (5 bases). V gave up 7 bases and J gave up 4 bases, with 19 bases separating them. CDR1 is MNHEY, CDR2 SMNVEV, per germline (reference sequence). The length of the CDR3 is 15 residues. CDR3 DNA sequence: TGTGCCAGCACACCTACGGGAGGGGCGCCCACTGAAGCTTTCTTT. Translated: CASTPTGGAPTEAFF.

The gene calls are TRBV10-3 and TRBJ1-1; 9 bases line up with TRBD1. V was pared by 4 bases and J by 1 base, with 1 base of the junction left unmatched. The length of the CDR3 is 14 residues. CDR1 and CDR2 from the germline V gene are ENHRY and SYGVKD. CDR3 in DNA: TGTGCCATCAGTGGGACAGGGGAGAACACTGAAGCTTTCTTT. It is translated as CAISGTGENTEAFF.

V usage is TRBV27 and J usage is TRBJ2-7, with 15 nucleotides matching TRBD2. Germline loops: CDR1 MNHEY, CDR2 SMNVEV (reference sequence). The CDR3 contains 18 residues. V dropped 5 bases and J dropped 7; count of bases not matched to a gene: 15. The CDR3 spells CASSTGLAGGPQGEEQYF. The CDR3 region has the DNA TGTGCCAGCAGTACAGGACTAGCGGGAGGGCCTCAGGGGGAAGAGCAGTACTTC.

V usage is TRBV25-1 and J usage is TRBJ2-1; 10 nucleotides line up with TRBD2. From germline, CDR1 is MGHDK and CDR2 SYGVNS. The CDR3 runs 16 residues. J was trimmed by 6 bases and V by 5 bases; bases with no gene match: 10. The CDR3 coding sequence is TGTGCCAGCAGTTCGGCTGGGAAGCGGGAGGGCAATGAGCAGTTCTTC. It is translated as CASSSAGKREGNEQFF.

This rearrangement joins TRBV5-6 to TRBJ1-1, with D possibly being TRBD1 (5 bases). V was pared by 4 bases and J by 0 bases, with 10 bases between. The CDR3 covers 14 residues. Germline V gives CDR1 SGHDT, CDR2 YYEEEE. This CDR3 reads CASSPPGVNTEAFF. The CDR3 DNA follows: TGTGCCAGCAGCCCCCCGGGGGTGAACACTGAAGCTTTCTTT.

This clone came up a few times. The chain uses TRBV7-9 and TRBJ2-1; 7 positions match TRBD2. Germline assignment: CDR1 SEHNR and CDR2 FQNEAQ (reference sequence). The CDR3 is made up of 15 amino acids. V dropped 1 base and J dropped 4; count of bases not matched to a gene: 4. CDR3 nucleotide sequence: TGTGCCAGCAGCTTAGTCCTAGCGGCTTACAATGAGCAGTTCTTC. Its protein product is CASSLVLAAYNEQFF.

The genes are TRBV11-2 and TRBJ2-7, with 7 bases aligning to TRBD2. V lost 7 bases, J lost 3 bases, and 9 bases stayed unmatched. Germline loops: CDR1 SGHAT, CDR2 FQNNGV. There are 14 residues in the CDR3. CDR3 protein: CASTLRASGYEQYF. The CDR3 DNA reads as TGTGCCAGCACCCTACGGGCTAGCGGCTACGAGCAGTACTTC.

The chain is built from TRBV7-8 and TRBJ2-7, with 13 bases lining up with TRBD2. This CDR3 comprises 18 residues. Germline CDR1 is SGHVS and CDR2 is FQNEAQ. The V gene end was trimmed by 4 bases and the J gene end by 0 bases; junction bases not matched to a gene: 9. CDR3 coding DNA: TGTGCCAGCAGCTCACTAGCGGGAGGGCCCTCTAGCTCCTACGAGCAGTACTTC. Translation gives CASSSLAGGPSSSYEQYF.

The rearrangement uses TRBV9 and TRBJ2-7, with D unresolved. V was trimmed by 0 bases and J by 4 bases, leaving 8 bases between them. Germline V gene lookup returns CDR1 SGDLS and CDR2 YYNGEE. The CDR3 runs 13 residues. As DNA, the CDR3 is TGTGCCAGCAGCGTAGTCCCAAATTACGAGCAGTACTTC. Translation gives CASSVVPNYEQYF.

The chain couples TRBV15 to TRBJ2-1, with 7 bases fitting TRBD1. J lost 2 bases, V lost 1 base, and 8 bases had no gene match. CDR1 and CDR2 (germline): LNHNV, YYDKDF (reference sequence). CDR3 length: 17 amino acids. CDR3 DNA sequence: TGTGCCACCAGCAGAGTGGGTGGACAGGCCACCTACAATGAGCAGTTCTTC. Encoded protein: CATSRVGGQATYNEQFF.

V gene TRBV9 combines with J gene TRBJ1-2; TRBD1 aligns across 7 bases. CDR1 is SGDLS and CDR2 is YYNGEE in the germline V gene. The V and J ends lost 4 bases and 2 bases, in that order; junction bases with no gene match: 14. This CDR3 is built from 17 residues. The CDR3 spells CASSLNPTGKFNYGYTF. Written as DNA, the CDR3 is TGTGCCAGCAGCCTCAATCCGACAGGGAAATTCAACTATGGCTACACCTTC.

This clone was recorded once. V is TRBV15 and J is TRBJ1-1; D is unclear. The germline CDR1 and CDR2 sequences are LNHNV and YYDKDF (reference sequence). V lost 4 bases, J lost 1 base, and 7 bases lay in between. This CDR3 comprises 13 residues. CDR3: CATSNTKNTEAFF. Written as DNA, the CDR3 is TGTGCCACCAGCAACACAAAGAACACTGAAGCTTTCTTT.